Following are 30 T cell receptor beta chains from one sample sequenced in a study of cytomegalovirus exposure and HLA in healthy donors. In the PCR, 60 Vbeta and 13 Jbeta primers were used. Here immunoSEQ multiplex PCR was the method, and the copy in TCRdb shows in-frame clones only, minus some. The table includes a few hundred thousand clones, around 75% detected once. The sequenced sample was PBMCs. These receptors originate from a woman aged 25 to 39 in good health and CMV-seronegative.

J is TRBJ1-1 and V is TRBV5-6, with TRBD1 identical over 9 bases. The CDR3 is 14 residues long. Germline CDR1 and CDR2: SGHDT and YYEEEE. The V and J ends lost 7 bases and 0 bases, in that order; junction bases with no gene match: 4. The CDR3: CASWGTGLNTEAFF. CDR3 nucleotide sequence: TGTGCCAGCTGGGGGACAGGGCTGAACACTGAAGCTTTCTTT.

This clone has just a few counts. The chain carries TRBV27 and TRBJ1-1, with D possibly TRBD1 on 6 matching bases. Between the trimmed V and J ends, which lost 0 bases and 8 bases, there was a span of 13 bases. The length of the CDR3 is 14 residues. Germline assignment: CDR1 MNHEY and CDR2 SMNVEV (reference sequence). The CDR3 DNA sequence: TGTGCCAGCAGTTTATCCACTGGGGGGGGCGAAGCTTTCTTT. This gives the protein CASSLSTGGGEAFF.

This chain joins TRBV30 and TRBJ1-1; no reliable D call. Trimming removed 4 bases at V and 4 bases at J, with 19 bases between. The CDR3 runs to 15 residues. The germline CDR1 and CDR2 sequences are GTSNPN and SVGIG (reference sequence). CDR3 sequence reads: CAWNSRRAEVTEAFF. The CDR3 DNA follows: TGTGCCTGGAATAGCAGGAGGGCGGAAGTCACTGAAGCTTTCTTT.

The chain links TRBV5-1 to TRBJ2-3; 11 nucleotides align to TRBD1. The CDR3 is made up of 13 amino acids. V was clipped by 4 bases and J by 14 bases; unmatched bases: 9. The V gene's germline CDR1 is SGHRS and CDR2 YFSETQ. In DNA form, the CDR3 reads TGCGCCAGCAGCCCCGGGACAGGGGGGGAATGGTATTTT. The encoded protein is CASSPGTGGEWYF.

The chain joins TRBV4-1 to TRBJ2-1; 9 nucleotides agree with TRBD1. The CDR3 sequence is 17 residues long. V lost 5 bases, J lost 4 bases, and 12 bases stayed unmatched. Germline-derived CDR1 and CDR2 are MGHRA and YSYEKL. The CDR3 is CASSSTPTGGSYNEQFF. The CDR3 DNA sequence: TGCGCCAGCAGCTCTACCCCCACAGGGGGCTCTTACAATGAGCAGTTCTTC.

This clone was seen a few times. The chain combines TRBV7-9 with TRBJ1-1; TRBD1 agrees at 9 bases. Germline V gene lookup returns CDR1 SEHNR and CDR2 FQNEAQ (reference sequence). Trimming at V came to 5 bases and at J to 4 bases, leaving 14 bases not matched to a gene. The CDR3 is 17 residues long. The CDR3 reads CASSPNRDRVVVTEAFF. The CDR3 DNA follows: TGTGCCAGCAGCCCCAATAGGGACAGGGTTGTTGTCACTGAAGCTTTCTTT.

The chain links TRBV6-6 to TRBJ1-1; maybe TRBD1 (5 bases). The V end lost 8 bases, the J end lost 2 bases, and 15 bases lay between the germline ends. The CDR3 is made up of 14 amino acids. CDR1 and CDR2 (germline): MNHNY, SVGAGI (reference sequence). In DNA form, the CDR3 reads TGTGCCAGCTCAGCAGGGCTCACTAACACTGAAGCTTTCTTT. Amino acids: CASSAGLTNTEAFF.

This clone was counted once. This chain connects TRBV5-1 to TRBJ2-3, with D tentatively TRBD2 (6 bases). V was shortened by 0 bases and J by 3 bases, with 17 bases between the two germline ends. This CDR3 contains 17 residues. The germline V gene encodes CDR1 SGHRS and CDR2 YFSETQ. CDR3 coding DNA: TGCGCCAGCAGCTTGGCCAGTCAGGACTACCGAACAGATACGCAGTATTTT. Its protein is CASSLASQDYRTDTQYF.

In its sample, this clone was seen a few times. DNA for the CDR3: TGCGCCAGCTCAGACACCGGGGAGCTGTTTTTT. Protein: CASSDTGELFF. The chain is built from TRBV5-1 and TRBJ2-2; no clear D gene. Looked up from germline, CDR1 is SGHRS and CDR2 is YFSETQ. The CDR3 consists of 11 residues. V was pared by 7 bases and J by 3 bases, with 4 bases between.

The chain links TRBV7-9 to TRBJ1-2; 11 bases match TRBD1. CDR3 length: 16 amino acids. Losses at the gene ends were 4 bases for V and 4 bases for J; bases not matched to a gene: 8. Germline loops: CDR1 SEHNR, CDR2 FQNEAQ (reference sequence). The CDR3 region is CASSWPGQGAGYGYTF. The CDR3 DNA is TGTGCCAGCAGCTGGCCCGGACAGGGGGCGGGCTATGGCTACACCTTC.

The chain carries TRBV19 and TRBJ1-2; 11 bases are shared with TRBD1. The CDR3 is 16 residues long. V gave up 1 base and J gave up 5 bases; unmatched junction bases: 6. Germline V gene lookup returns CDR1 LNHDA and CDR2 SQIVND (reference sequence). CDR3 in amino acids: CASSIGTGGIPYGYTF. The CDR3 nucleotides are TGTGCCAGTAGTATAGGGACAGGGGGCATCCCTTATGGCTACACCTTC.

The rearrangement joins TRBV27 to TRBJ2-5; 8 nucleotides align to TRBD1. The CDR3 sequence is 18 residues long. Germline V lookup: CDR1 MNHEY, CDR2 SMNVEV (reference sequence). V gave up 1 base and J gave up 1 base; unmatched junction bases: 11. CDR3 protein: CASSLLGWTGMTQETQYF. The CDR3 DNA follows: TGTGCCAGCAGTTTATTAGGCTGGACAGGGATGACCCAAGAGACCCAGTACTTC.

The chain joins TRBV29-1 to TRBJ1-1, with no clear D. The CDR3 is 13 amino acids. The V end lost 2 bases, the J end lost 4 bases, and 11 bases lay between the germline ends. CDR1 and CDR2 (germline): SQVTM, ANQGSEA. Here the CDR3 DNA reads TGCAGCGTTGAAACCGGGGAGGGCACTGAAGCTTTCTTT. Translated, it gives CSVETGEGTEAFF.

A few counts support this clone. The gene calls are TRBV7-9 and TRBJ2-2; possible D gene TRBD2, 5 bases. This CDR3 comprises 16 residues. Germline V gene lookup returns CDR1 SEHNR and CDR2 FQNEAQ (reference sequence). The ends were cut back, 3 bases at V and 1 base at J, with 12 bases in the middle. In DNA, the CDR3 is TGTGCCAGCAGCTTTCGACGGGGAGTGAACACCGGGGAGCTGTTTTTT. Protein sequence: CASSFRRGVNTGELFF.

The chain uses TRBV19 and TRBJ2-7, with D possibly being TRBD1 (5 bases). Germline V gene sequence: CDR1 LNHDA, CDR2 SQIVND (reference sequence). Trimming shortened V by 5 bases and J by 5 bases, and 13 bases separated the two germline ends. The CDR3 sequence is 13 residues long. The chain's CDR3 is CASSASGSNEQYF. CDR3 nucleotides: TGTGCCAGTAGTGCCTCAGGGTCAAACGAGCAGTACTTC.

V is TRBV30 and J is TRBJ1-1; a weak D match, TRBD1 (5 bases). Trimming stripped 4 bases from V and 2 bases from J, with 20 bases between. Germline V gene data show CDR1 as GTSNPN and CDR2 as SVGIG (reference sequence). The CDR3 spans 16 residues. The CDR3 loop is CAWKPLGGQGNTEAFF. CDR3 DNA: TGTGCCTGGAAACCCCTGGGGGGTCAAGGAAACACTGAAGCTTTCTTT.

This chain connects TRBV5-4 to TRBJ2-2, with 11 bases that match TRBD2. The V segment lost 3 bases and the J segment 4 bases; nucleotides outside the gene matches: 5. Germline V lookup: CDR1 SGHNT, CDR2 YYREEE (reference sequence). The CDR3 consists of 16 residues. CDR3: CASSWASGGPTGELFF. CDR3 in DNA: TGTGCCAGCAGCTGGGCTAGCGGGGGGCCCACCGGGGAGCTGTTTTTT.

The chain is built from TRBV28 and TRBJ2-4; 8 bases agree with TRBD1. This CDR3 has 17 residues. The V gene end was trimmed by 7 bases and the J gene end by 2 bases; junction bases not matched to a gene: 13. Germline values: CDR1 MDHEN, CDR2 SYDVKM. The CDR3 sequence: CASTLTGTGITKNIQYF. CDR3 sequence (DNA): TGTGCCAGCACCCTAACCGGGACAGGAATAACCAAAAACATTCAGTACTTC.

The V call is TRBV29-1, the J call TRBJ1-2; D may be TRBD1 (6 bases). Germline CDR1 and CDR2: SQVTM and ANQGSEA. The CDR3 loop spans 13 amino acids. V was clipped by 1 base and J by 6 bases, with 12 bases between them. CDR3 nucleotides: TGCAGCGTTGAAGGTTTTGCAGGGGATGGCTACACCTTC. This encodes CSVEGFAGDGYTF.

The CDR3 sequence is CASSPPRSVGGAYNEQFF. The CDR3 DNA reads as TGTGCCAGCTCACCACCGCGTTCTGTCGGGGGAGCCTACAATGAGCAGTTCTTC. V gene TRBV18 combines with J gene TRBJ2-1; a weak D match, TRBD2 (6 bases). The CDR3 runs 18 residues. V lost 0 bases to trimming and J lost 2 bases, with 17 bases between them. Germline V gene sequence: CDR1 KGHSH, CDR2 LQKENI.

This clone was counted a few times. The gene calls are TRBV6-5 and TRBJ2-7; TRBD1 is a possible D gene (6 bases). The CDR3 runs to 15 residues. V lost 2 bases, J lost 0 bases, and 11 bases lay in between. Germline values: CDR1 MNHEY, CDR2 SVGAGI. The CDR3 is CASSYQGQSSYEQYF. For the CDR3, the DNA is TGTGCCAGCAGTTACCAAGGACAGAGCTCCTACGAGCAGTACTTC.

This clone was observed a single time. The chain carries TRBV5-6 and TRBJ2-1, with TRBD2 matching over 12 bases. The CDR3 sequence is 16 residues long. CDR1 and CDR2 (germline): SGHDT, YYEEEE. V was clipped by 3 bases and J by 6 bases; unmatched bases: 7. This CDR3 is CASSSTGTSGSNEQFF. The CDR3 bases are TGTGCCAGCAGCTCTACCGGGACTAGCGGGTCCAATGAGCAGTTCTTC.

J is TRBJ2-2 and V is TRBV5-6; TRBD1 matches at 10 bases. The germline V gene encodes CDR1 SGHDT and CDR2 YYEEEE. V was clipped by 5 bases and J by 3 bases; unmatched bases: 4. The CDR3 totals 15 residues. In nucleotides, the CDR3 is TGTGCCAGCAGTCCCGGGACAGGGGACACCGGGGAGCTGTTTTTT. It encodes CASSPGTGDTGELFF. The whole variable domain, remainder taken from reference TRBV5-6 and TRBJ2-2, is DAGVTQSPTHLIKTRGQQVTLRCSPKSGHDTVSWYQQALGQGPQFIFQYYEEEERQRGNFPDRFSGHQFPNYSSELNVNALLLGDSALYLCASSPGTGDTGELFFGEGSRLTVL.

On this clone itself: A junction end diverges from the germline sequence, so it may reflect a read error. The V gene is TRBV2, the J gene TRBJ2-1; 9 bases are a match to TRBD2. Germline CDR1 and CDR2: SNHLY and FYNNEI. The CDR3 is 15 residues long. The DNA for the CDR3 is TGTGCCAGCAGTGACGCGCGGGGGGGCCACGGTGAGCAGCTCTTC. Translating it yields CASSDARGGHGEQLF. Supplemented by reference TRBV2 and TRBJ2-1, the full variable domain reads EPEVTQTPSHQVTQMGQEVILRCVPISNHLYFYWYRQILGQKVEFLVSFYNNEISEKSEIFDDQFSVERPDGSNFTLKIRSTKLEDSAMYFCASSDARGGHGEQLFGPGTRLTVL.

Concerning this clone: At one of its ends the junction is not consistent with the germline gene, which may arise from a read error. V is TRBV6-4 and J is TRBJ2-3; D is possibly TRBD2 (5 bases). This CDR3 region has 12 residues. Germline V gene sequence: CDR1 MRHNA, CDR2 SNTAGT. Written as DNA, the CDR3 is TGTGCCAGCAGGGGAGAAACAGATACGCGGTATTTT. It is translated as CASRGETDTRYF.

The CDR3 sequence is CASSFLPIRGGYTF. The CDR3 coding sequence is TGTGCCAGCAGTTTTCTGCCCATTCGGGGTGGCTACACCTTC. V gene TRBV27 combines with J gene TRBJ1-2; D is unresolved. CDR3 size: 14 residues. Trimming took 3 bases from V and 7 from J, leaving 15 bases between them. The germline gives CDR1 MNHEY, CDR2 SMNVEV (reference sequence).

The chain is built from TRBV6-1 and TRBJ2-1, with 12 positions matching TRBD2. Germline-derived CDR1 and CDR2 are MNHNS and SASEGT. The CDR3 sequence is 15 residues long. The V and J ends lost 7 bases and 6 bases, in that order; junction bases with no gene match: 7. The CDR3 bases are TGTGCCAGCACGGGGCTAGCGGGAGGGTTCAATGAGCAGTTCTTC. Amino acid sequence: CASTGLAGGFNEQFF.

This sequence joins TRBV13 and TRBJ2-2; D perhaps matches TRBD1 (6 bases). V lost 4 bases to trimming and J lost 4 bases, with 10 bases between them. From germline, CDR1 is PRHDT and CDR2 FYEKMQ (reference sequence). The CDR3 covers 14 residues. CDR3 loop: CASSYGQLTGELFF. The CDR3 DNA follows: TGTGCCAGCAGCTACGGACAGCTCACCGGGGAGCTGTTTTTT.

This chain links TRBV5-8 with TRBJ2-3; D is unresolved. Germline assignment: CDR1 SGHTS and CDR2 YDEGEE. This CDR3 spans 14 amino acids. V was shortened by 0 bases and J by 3 bases, with 8 bases between the two germline ends. The CDR3, as DNA: TGTGCCAGCAGCTTGGCTGGAGAAACAGATACGCAGTATTTT. Protein sequence: CASSLAGETDTQYF.

J is TRBJ2-5 and V is TRBV5-4; 13 nucleotides match TRBD2. CDR1 is SGHNT, CDR2 YYREEE, per germline (reference sequence). The CDR3 sequence is 15 residues long. J gave up 4 bases and V 5 bases, and 5 bases lay outside the gene matches. The CDR3 nucleotides are TGTGCCAGCAGGCAGGGACTAGCGGGGCGAGAGACCCAGTACTTC. Residues: CASRQGLAGRETQYF.